These 9 T cell receptor beta chains came from one sample sequenced in a study of cytomegalovirus exposure and HLA in healthy donors. Use of 60 Vbeta and 13 Jbeta primers characterized the PCR. This table comes from immunoSEQ multiplex PCR, and its TCRdb copy is limited to in-frame clones, with some not included. Of fewer than 250,000 clones in the sample, approximately 68% were seen once. Sequenced input: PBMCs. Source of these receptors: a woman younger than 45 in good health and CMV-seronegative.

This clone was detected only a few times. Mismatch with germline at one junction end may stem from a read error. The V gene is TRBV7-9, the J gene TRBJ1-1, with D tentatively TRBD1 (5 bases). Germline CDR1 and CDR2: SEHNR and FQNEAQ (reference sequence). This CDR3 spans 17 amino acids. The CDR3 DNA reads as TGTTCCAGCAGCTCGTGGCAGGGCCCCAATAGGAACACTGAAGCTTTCTTT. It is translated as CSSSSWQGPNRNTEAFF.

The genes are TRBV7-8 and TRBJ2-3; D may be TRBD2 (7 bases). Per the germline V gene, CDR1 is SGHVS and CDR2 is FQNEAQ. Trimming stripped 2 bases from V and 1 base from J, with 10 bases between. This CDR3 has 15 residues. CDR3 amino acids: CASSLRGAGTDTQYF. The CDR3 DNA is TGTGCCAGCAGCTTACGGGGGGCTGGCACAGATACGCAGTATTTT.

The count of this clone is one. The CDR3, as DNA: TGTGCCAGCAGCTTAGGGTCAGGAAACTATCAGCCCCAGCATTTT. Amino acids: CASSLGSGNYQPQHF. The V and J genes are TRBV7-9 and TRBJ1-5, with D hard to call. V was cut by 1 base and J by 5 bases, with 12 bases left in between. The CDR3 covers 15 residues. The germline CDR1 and CDR2 sequences are SEHNR and FQNEAQ (reference sequence). The full variable domain, in which reference TRBV7-9 and TRBJ1-5 provide the parts outside the CDR3, is DTGVSQNPRHKITKRGQNVTFRCDPISEHNRLYWYRQTLGQGPEFLTYFQNEAQLEKSRLLSDRFSAERPKGSFSTLEIQRTEQGDSAMYLCASSLGSGNYQPQHFGDGTRLSIL.

This clone was seen a handful of times. The chain carries TRBV6-5 and TRBJ1-4, with 7 bases matching TRBD1. CDR3 length: 15 amino acids. CDR1 and CDR2 from the germline V gene are MNHEY and SVGAGI. The J segment lost 4 bases and the V segment lost 2 bases, leaving 4 bases of the junction unmatched. The CDR3 here is CASSYTRGNNEKLFF. DNA of the CDR3: TGTGCCAGCAGTTACACCAGGGGGAATAATGAAAAACTGTTTTTT.

The chain employs TRBV18 and TRBJ2-1, with 12 bases identical to TRBD2. This CDR3 contains 17 residues. V lost 1 base, J lost 5 bases, and 6 bases stayed unmatched. CDR1 is KGHSH and CDR2 is LQKENI in the germline V gene. The DNA of the CDR3 is TGTGCCAGCTCACCACTATCAAGACTAGCGGGGGACAATGAGCAGTTCTTC. It codes for CASSPLSRLAGDNEQFF.

This sequence joins TRBV7-9 and TRBJ2-7; possibly TRBD2 for D (5 bases). V lost 5 bases, J lost 6 bases, and 17 bases lay in between. The germline CDR1 and CDR2 sequences are SEHNR and FQNEAQ (reference sequence). CDR3 size: 14 residues. CDR3 residues: CASSLERYVSEQYF. The CDR3 region has the DNA TGTGCCAGCAGCCTAGAGCGGTACGTGTCCGAGCAGTACTTC.

The chain uses TRBV5-1 and TRBJ2-1, with D possibly matching TRBD2 (7 bases). V shed 3 bases and J shed 9 bases, with 19 bases lying between them. The CDR3 loop spans 15 amino acids. Per the germline V gene, CDR1 is SGHRS and CDR2 is YFSETQ. CDR3 bases: TGCGCCAGCAGCTCCCTGGGGGCGGGAGTGTCTGAGCAGTTCTTC. This sequence encodes CASSSLGAGVSEQFF.

The rearrangement uses TRBV28 and TRBJ2-3; D possibly corresponds to TRBD1 (6 bases). This CDR3 has 15 amino acids. Trimming stripped 3 bases from V and 0 bases from J, with 10 bases between. Germline lookup yields CDR1 MDHEN and CDR2 SYDVKM. The CDR3 DNA follows: TGTGCCAGCAGTTTGGGGGCAGTTAGCACAGATACGCAGTATTTT. This codes for CASSLGAVSTDTQYF. Combining the CDR3 with reference TRBV28 and TRBJ2-3 gives the whole variable domain DVKVTQSSRYLVKRTGEKVFLECVQDMDHENMFWYRQDPGLGLRLIYFSYDVKMKEKGDIPEGYSVSREKKERFSLILESASTNQTSMYLCASSLGAVSTDTQYFGPGTRLTVL.

The chain is built from TRBV2 and TRBJ2-3; D is uncertain. V was clipped by 7 bases and J by 5 bases, with 22 bases between them. CDR3 length equals 16 residues. CDR1 is SNHLY and CDR2 is FYNNEI in the germline V gene. CDR3 nucleotides: TGTGCCAGCATGGGCTCAGGCCAGTACGGCAGAGATACGCAGTATTTT. It translates to CASMGSGQYGRDTQYF.